The entry below gives a single TCR beta chain sequence along with its context. What it binds is not known. Sequencing was performed with immunoSEQ multiplex PCR; in TCRdb, only in-frame clones are kept and a portion is missing. The table includes about 140,000 clones, around three quarters detected once. The sample originates from a study of cytotoxic CD8 clonotypes in ibrutinib-treated CLL. Study in general: Of a cohort that held ten to twelve relapsed/refractory and roughly 15 treatment-naive patients, some 17 were IGHV unmutated. Study-level points and caveats: Researchers report that baseline clonality outpaced age-matched healthy donors and tracked circulating CD8+ T-cell counts. A difference in sampling times existed between sustained-remission and progressing patients.

Per the germline V gene, CDR1 is SGHDN and CDR2 is FVKESK. This CDR3 comprises 16 residues. With 0 bases removed from V and 0 bases from J, the gap between germline ends came to 9 bases. The specimen was PBMCs, collected after 12 months of ibrutinib treatment. V gene TRBV14 combines with J gene TRBJ2-1; D unresolved. The clonotype originates from a human donor with chronic lymphocytic leukemia. This chain's CDR3 is CASSQDRWDSYNEQFF. CDR3 DNA: TGTGCCAGCAGCCAAGATCGGTGGGACTCCTACAATGAGCAGTTCTTC.